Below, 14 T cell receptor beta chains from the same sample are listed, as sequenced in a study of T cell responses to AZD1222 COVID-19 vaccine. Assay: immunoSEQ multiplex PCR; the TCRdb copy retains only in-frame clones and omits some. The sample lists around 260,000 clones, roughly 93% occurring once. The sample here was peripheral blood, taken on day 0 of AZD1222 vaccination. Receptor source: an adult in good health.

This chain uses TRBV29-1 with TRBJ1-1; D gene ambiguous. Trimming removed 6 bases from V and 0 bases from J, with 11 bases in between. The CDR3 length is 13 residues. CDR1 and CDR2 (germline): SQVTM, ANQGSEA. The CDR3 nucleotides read TGCAGCGTGCAGCCAGGAATGAACACTGAAGCTTTCTTT. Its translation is CSVQPGMNTEAFF. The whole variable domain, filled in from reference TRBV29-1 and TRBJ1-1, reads SAVISQKPSRDICQRGTSLTIQCQVDSQVTMMFWYRQQPGQSLTLIATANQGSEATYESGFVIDKFPISRPNLTFSTLTVSNMSPEDSSIYLCSVQPGMNTEAFFGQGTRLTVV.

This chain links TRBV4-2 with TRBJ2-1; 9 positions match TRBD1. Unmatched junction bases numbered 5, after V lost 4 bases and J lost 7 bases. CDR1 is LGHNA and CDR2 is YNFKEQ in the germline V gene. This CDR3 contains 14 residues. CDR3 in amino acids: CASSRTGGWNEQFF. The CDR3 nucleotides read TGTGCCAGCAGCCGCACAGGGGGCTGGAATGAGCAGTTCTTC.

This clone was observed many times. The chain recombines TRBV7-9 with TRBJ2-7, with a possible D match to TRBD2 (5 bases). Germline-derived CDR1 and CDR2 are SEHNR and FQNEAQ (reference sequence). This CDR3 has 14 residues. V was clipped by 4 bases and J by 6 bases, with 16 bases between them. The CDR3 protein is CASSSASAGGEQYF. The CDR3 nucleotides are TGTGCCAGCAGCTCCGCGAGCGCAGGAGGCGAGCAGTACTTC.

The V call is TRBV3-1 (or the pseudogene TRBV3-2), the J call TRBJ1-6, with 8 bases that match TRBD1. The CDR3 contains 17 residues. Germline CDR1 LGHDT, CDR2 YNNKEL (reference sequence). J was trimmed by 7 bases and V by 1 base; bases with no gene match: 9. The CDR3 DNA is TGTGCCAGCAGCCAAGGAAGTTGGAACAGGGGGAATTCACCCCTCCACTTT. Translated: CASSQGSWNRGNSPLHF.

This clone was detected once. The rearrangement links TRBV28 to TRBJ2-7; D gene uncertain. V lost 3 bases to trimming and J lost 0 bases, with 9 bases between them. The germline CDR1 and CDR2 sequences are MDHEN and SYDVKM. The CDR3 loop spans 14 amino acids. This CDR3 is CASSFAEYSYEQYF. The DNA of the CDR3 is TGTGCCAGCAGTTTTGCGGAATACTCCTACGAGCAGTACTTC.

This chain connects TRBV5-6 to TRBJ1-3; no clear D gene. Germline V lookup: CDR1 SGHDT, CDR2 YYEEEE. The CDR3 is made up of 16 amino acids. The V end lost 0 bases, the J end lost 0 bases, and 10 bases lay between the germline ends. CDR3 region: CASSLAYGSSGNTIYF. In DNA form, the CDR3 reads TGTGCCAGCAGCTTGGCCTACGGCAGCTCTGGAAACACCATATATTTT.

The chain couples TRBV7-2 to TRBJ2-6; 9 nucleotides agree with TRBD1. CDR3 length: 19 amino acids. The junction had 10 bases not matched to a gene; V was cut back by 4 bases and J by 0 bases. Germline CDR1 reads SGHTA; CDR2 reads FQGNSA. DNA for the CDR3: TGTGCCAGCAGCTCCTTAGGGACAGGGCTGCCCTCTGGGGCCAACGTCCTGACTTTC. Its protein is CASSSLGTGLPSGANVLTF. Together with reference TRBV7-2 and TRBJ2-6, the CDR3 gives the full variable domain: GAGVSQSPSNKVTEKGKDVELRCDPISGHTALYWYRQSLGQGLEFLIYFQGNSAPDKSGLPSDRFSAERTGGSVSTLTIQRTQQEDSAVYLCASSSLGTGLPSGANVLTFGAGSRLTVL.

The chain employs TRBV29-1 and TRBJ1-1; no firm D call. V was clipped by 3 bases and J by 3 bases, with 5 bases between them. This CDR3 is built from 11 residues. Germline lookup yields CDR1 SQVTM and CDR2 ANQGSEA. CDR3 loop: CSVERDTEAFF. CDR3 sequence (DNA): TGCAGCGTTGAGCGGGACACTGAAGCTTTCTTT.

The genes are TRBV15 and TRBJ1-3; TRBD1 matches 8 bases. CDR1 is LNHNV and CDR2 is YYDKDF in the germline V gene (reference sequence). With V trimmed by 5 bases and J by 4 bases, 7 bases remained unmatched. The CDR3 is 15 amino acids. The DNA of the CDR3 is TGTGCCACCAGCGCCGACAGGGGCCGGGGAAACACCATATATTTT. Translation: CATSADRGRGNTIYF. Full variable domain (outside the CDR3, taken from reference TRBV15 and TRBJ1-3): DAMVIQNPRYQVTQFGKPVTLSCSQTLNHNVMYWYQQKSSQAPKLLFHYYDKDFNNEADTPDNFQSRRPNTSFCFLDIRSPGLGDTAMYLCATSADRGRGNTIYFGEGSWLTVV.

In nucleotides, the CDR3 is TGCGCCAGCTCGGGGCAAGGCAATCAGCCCCAGCATTTT. Protein product: CASSGQGNQPQHF. This chain uses TRBV10-2 with TRBJ1-5; TRBD1 might be the D (5 bases). The CDR3 contains 13 residues. V was pared by 8 bases and J by 2 bases, with 10 bases between. Germline CDR1 reads WSHSY; CDR2 reads SAAADI.

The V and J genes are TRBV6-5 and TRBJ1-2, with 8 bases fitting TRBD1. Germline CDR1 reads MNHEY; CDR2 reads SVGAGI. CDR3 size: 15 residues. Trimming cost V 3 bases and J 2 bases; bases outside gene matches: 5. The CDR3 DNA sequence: TGTGCCAGCAGTTATTACAGGGGGGCGAACTATGGCTACACCTTC. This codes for CASSYYRGANYGYTF.

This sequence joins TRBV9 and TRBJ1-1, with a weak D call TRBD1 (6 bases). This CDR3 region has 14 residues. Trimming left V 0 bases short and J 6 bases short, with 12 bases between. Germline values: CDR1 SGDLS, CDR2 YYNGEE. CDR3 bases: TGTGCCAGCAGCGTAGGGGGGCTGATCTCTGAAGCTTTCTTT. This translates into CASSVGGLISEAFF.

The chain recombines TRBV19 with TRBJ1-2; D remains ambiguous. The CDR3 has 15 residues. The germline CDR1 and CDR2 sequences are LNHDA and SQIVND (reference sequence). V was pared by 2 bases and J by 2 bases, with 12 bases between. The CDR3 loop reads CASSISGGTNYGYTF. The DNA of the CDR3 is TGTGCCAGTAGTATATCGGGCGGAACGAACTATGGCTACACCTTC.

Here the CDR3 reads CSASAEGDEQFF. The CDR3 coding sequence is TGCAGTGCTAGTGCGGAGGGGGATGAGCAGTTCTTC. The V call is TRBV20-1, the J call TRBJ2-1; D possibly uses TRBD1 or TRBD2 (6 bases each). The germline V gene has CDR1 DFQATT and CDR2 SNEGSKA (reference sequence). The V end lost 3 bases, the J end lost 8 bases, and 11 bases lay between the germline ends. The CDR3 consists of 12 residues.